One T cell receptor (beta chain) is described in this entry. Read data end 3 residues before the CDR3 end; the end is taken from the germline J gene. The record originates from a study of T cells in women clearing cervical HPV infection. Across the study: Controls were women whose single incident HPV16 infection cleared within 12 months without precancer or cancer.

V lost 5 bases, J lost 3 bases, and 5 bases stayed unmatched. Germline V gene lookup returns CDR1 SGHAT and CDR2 FQNNGV. This CDR3 is built from 15 residues. Sequenced by immunoSEQ multiplex PCR; TCRdb stores in-frame clones only, minus some. The specimen's table records about 32,000 clones. Sequenced: blood buffy coat. The chain has TRBV11-2 and TRBJ1-3, with 9 nucleotides matching TRBD1. The sequence came from a woman between 18 and 75 years old with a cervical HPV16 infection that either progressed to CIN3+ or cleared (not recorded which). CDR3 residues: CASSATGGGGNTIYF. The sequenced CDR3 bases are TGTGCCAGCAGCGCTACAGGGGGCGGTGGAAACACC.